A selection of T cell receptor beta chains follows, all from one sample in a study of shared clonotypes between healthy human individuals. TCRdb keeps only in-frame clones here, not all; method: immunoSEQ multiplex PCR. This table holds about 1.5 million clones, approximately 98% found once. Sequenced input: naive CD4+ T cells sorted from blood. These TCRs come from a man aged 25-40 years in good health. CDR3s include the opening cysteine and the closing phenylalanine or tryptophan. Fields, in order: V gene, J gene, clone size, D gene, CDR3 DNA, CDR3 protein. A D gene is named only where the DNA matches it firmly. Size tells how often a clone was seen (once, few, many) or the class of an expanded clone, and some rows leave it out.

V: TRBV7-9
J: TRBJ2-1
size: NA
D: NA
DNA: TGTGCCAGCAGCTTAACGGGAAGCTCCTACAATGAGCAGTTCTTC
CDR3: CASSLTGSSYNEQFF

V: TRBV30
J: TRBJ1-4
size: NA
D: NA
DNA: TGTGCCTGGAGTGAAGGGCGTTCTAATGAAAAACTGTTTTTT
CDR3: CAWSEGRSNEKLFF

V: TRBV28
J: TRBJ1-1
size: NA
D: NA
DNA: TGTGCCAGCAGTTCCTCGGGTCTCCGATTGAACACTGAAGCTTTCTTT
CDR3: CASSSSGLRLNTEAFF

V: TRBV5-1
J: TRBJ2-5
size: NA
D: TRBD1
DNA: TGCGCCAGCAGCTCAGGGGGTAGAAAGGGACAGCAAGAGACCCAGTACTTC
CDR3: CASSSGGRKGQQETQYF

V: TRBV6-5
J: TRBJ2-7
size: NA
D: NA
DNA: TGTGCCAGCAGTTTAGGACAGTGGACCTACGAGCAGTACTTC
CDR3: CASSLGQWTYEQYF

V: TRBV4-1
J: TRBJ2-1
size: NA
D: TRBD2
DNA: TGCGCCAGCAGCCAAGGTAATAGCGGGTTCAATGAGCAGTTCTTC
CDR3: CASSQGNSGFNEQFF

V: TRBV10-3
J: TRBJ2-1
size: NA
D: TRBD1
DNA: TGTGCCATCGGGCCGGGACAGGGTATTAATGAGCAGTTCTTC
CDR3: CAIGPGQGINEQFF

V: TRBV18
J: TRBJ1-2
size: NA
D: NA
DNA: TGTGCCAGCTCACCAAAGGCAGAAACTAACTATGGCTACACCTTC
CDR3: CASSPKAETNYGYTF

V: TRBV18
J: TRBJ1-1
size: NA
D: NA
DNA: TGTGCCAGCTCACCACGGGGGAACACTGAAGCTTTCTTT
CDR3: CASSPRGNTEAFF

V: TRBV4-1
J: TRBJ1-1
size: once
D: NA
DNA: TGCGCCAGCAGCCAAGGTCCAGGACAGAACACTGAAGCTTTCTTT
CDR3: CASSQGPGQNTEAFF

V: TRBV5-1
J: TRBJ2-5
size: NA
D: TRBD1
DNA: TGCGCCAGCAGCGGGACAGGGGTTGCAGAGACCCAGTACTTC
CDR3: CASSGTGVAETQYF

V: TRBV27
J: TRBJ1-1
size: NA
D: NA
DNA: TGTGCCAGCAGAAAAATAACAGGCTTTGGGAGGCAGAACTTTAACACTGAAGCTTTCTTT
CDR3: CASRKITGFGRQNFNTEAFF

V: TRBV5-1
J: TRBJ1-3
size: NA
D: NA
DNA: TGCGCCAGCAGCCCCCCGACTGGAAACACCATATATTTT
CDR3: CASSPPTGNTIYF

V: TRBV10-1
J: TRBJ2-1
size: once
D: NA
DNA: TGCGCCAGCAGTGTTGGACCTGGGGATGAGCAGTTCTTC
CDR3: CASSVGPGDEQFF

V: TRBV5-3
J: TRBJ2-7
size: once
D: NA
DNA: TGTGCCAGAAGCCGGTACGAGCAGTACTTC
CDR3: CARSRYEQYF

V: TRBV7-9
J: TRBJ2-2
size: NA
D: NA
DNA: TGTGCCAGCAGCCACCGTTTGAAGGGAGCCACCGGGGAGCTGTTTTTT
CDR3: CASSHRLKGATGELFF

V: TRBV28
J: TRBJ2-7
size: NA
D: TRBD1
DNA: TGTGCCAGCAGTAAGGACAGGGACTCCTACGAGCAGTACTTC
CDR3: CASSKDRDSYEQYF

V: TRBV19
J: TRBJ2-3
size: NA
D: TRBD1
DNA: TGTGCCAGTAGCAGCAGACAGGGCGAAGATACGCAGTATTTT
CDR3: CASSSRQGEDTQYF

V: TRBV29-1
J: TRBJ2-2
size: NA
D: NA
DNA: TGCAGCGTTGGTCTTTACACCGGGGAGCTGTTTTTT
CDR3: CSVGLYTGELFF

V: TRBV4-2
J: TRBJ2-3
size: NA
D: TRBD2
DNA: TGTGCCAGCAGCCAAGAAGGGTCGGCGGGAGTAAAAGATACGCAGTATTTT
CDR3: CASSQEGSAGVKDTQYF

V: TRBV5-1
J: TRBJ2-1
size: once
D: NA
DNA: TGCGCCAGCAGCTTGACCTTTAGCTCCTACAATGAGCAGTTCTTC
CDR3: CASSLTFSSYNEQFF

V: TRBV7-2
J: TRBJ2-1
size: NA
D: TRBD2
DNA: TGTGCCAGCAGCTTACCCCGGGGGCCCGGGACTAGCCCCTACAATGAGCAGTTCTTC
CDR3: CASSLPRGPGTSPYNEQFF

V: TRBV4-2
J: TRBJ1-4
size: NA
D: NA
DNA: TGTGCCAGCAGCCAAGTTTCAGCAGGTGGTGAAAAACTGTTTTTT
CDR3: CASSQVSAGGEKLFF

V: TRBV7-9
J: TRBJ2-7
size: NA
D: TRBD1
DNA: TGTGCCAGCAGGAGGTCGGGACAGGGCTACGAGCAGTACTTC
CDR3: CASRRSGQGYEQYF

V: TRBV7-3
J: TRBJ2-1
size: NA
D: NA
DNA: TGTGCCAGCAGCTTTGGGGGCTACAATGAGCAGTTCTTC
CDR3: CASSFGGYNEQFF

V: TRBV5-6
J: TRBJ2-6
size: NA
D: NA
DNA: TGTGCCAGCAGCTTAGATATACGGTATTCTGGGGCCAACGTCCTGACTTTC
CDR3: CASSLDIRYSGANVLTF

V: TRBV5-1
J: TRBJ2-2
size: NA
D: NA
DNA: TGCGCCAGCAGTGAACAGGGACCACTAACCGGGGAGCTGTTTTTT
CDR3: CASSEQGPLTGELFF

V: TRBV27
J: TRBJ1-4
size: NA
D: NA
DNA: TGTGCCAGCAGTTCCTCGGATAAAGGCCAACTGTTTTTT
CDR3: CASSSSDKGQLFF

V: TRBV7-2
J: TRBJ2-7
size: NA
D: TRBD1
DNA: TGTGCCAGCAGTGGACAGGGTTTTGAAGAGCAGTACTTC
CDR3: CASSGQGFEEQYF

V: TRBV7-8
J: TRBJ2-7
size: NA
D: TRBD2
DNA: TGTGCCAGCAGCTTAGGGGCGGGAGGCATATACGAGCAGTACTTC
CDR3: CASSLGAGGIYEQYF

V: TRBV7-2
J: TRBJ2-5
size: NA
D: NA
DNA: TGTGCCAGCAGCCTTTCATACATCGAGACCCAGTACTTC
CDR3: CASSLSYIETQYF

V: TRBV5-4
J: TRBJ2-1
size: once
D: TRBD2
DNA: TGTGCCAGCAGACGTAGCGGGGACGTCTACAATGAGCAGTTCTTC
CDR3: CASRRSGDVYNEQFF

V: TRBV28
J: TRBJ1-2
size: NA
D: NA
DNA: TGTGCCAGCAGTGAGACTACTAACTATGGCTACACCTTC
CDR3: CASSETTNYGYTF

V: TRBV19
J: TRBJ1-5
size: NA
D: TRBD1
DNA: TGTGCCAGTAGTGAAACAGGGGCGCACCAGCCCCAGCATTTT
CDR3: CASSETGAHQPQHF